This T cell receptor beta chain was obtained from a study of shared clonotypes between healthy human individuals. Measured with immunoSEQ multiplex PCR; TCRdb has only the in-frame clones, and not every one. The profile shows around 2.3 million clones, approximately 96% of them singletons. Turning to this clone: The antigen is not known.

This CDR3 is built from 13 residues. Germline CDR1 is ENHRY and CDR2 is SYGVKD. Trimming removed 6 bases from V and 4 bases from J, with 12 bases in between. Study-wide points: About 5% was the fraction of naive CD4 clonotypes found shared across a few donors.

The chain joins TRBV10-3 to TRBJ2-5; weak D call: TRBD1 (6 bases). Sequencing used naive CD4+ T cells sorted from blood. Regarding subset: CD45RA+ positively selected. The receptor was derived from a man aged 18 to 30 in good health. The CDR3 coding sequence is TGTGCCATCAGGGGGGCTAAAGGAGAGACCCAGTACTTC. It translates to CAIRGAKGETQYF.